Listed below are T cell receptor beta chains from one sample, sequenced in a study of CD8+CD57+ T cells in acquired aplastic anemia. Using its own MiXCR run on the reads, TCRdb lists one record per CDR3 protein. The table includes some 200,000 distinct CDR3 sequences, around 45% detected once. Sequenced input: sorted CD4+, CD8+, or CD8+CD57+ T cells (not recorded which) from PBMCs. Receptor source: a human donor with aplastic anemia. Each CDR3 is given with its conserved first and last residue. A D gene is named only where the DNA matches it firmly. Clone size is shown for a subset of rows, as once, few, many or a class of expanded clone.

J: TRBJ1-6; size: NA; V: TRBV6-4; D: NA; CDR3: CASSERRDNSPLHF; DNA: TGTGCCAGCAGTGAACGACGGGATAATTCACCCCTCCACTTT
J: TRBJ2-5; size: NA; V: TRBV6-1; D: TRBD1; CDR3: CASGSTGTGLTQYF; DNA: TGTGCCAGCGGGTCGACCGGGACAGGATTGACCCAGTACTTC
J: TRBJ2-5; size: NA; V: TRBV7-7; D: TRBD2; CDR3: CASSFQRGRQETQYF; DNA: TGTGCCAGCAGCTTCCAGCGGGGGAGGCAAGAGACCCAGTACTTC
J: TRBJ2-3; size: few; V: TRBV2; D: TRBD1; CDR3: CAKWDRDTDTQYF; DNA: TGTGCCAAGTGGGACAGGGATACAGATACGCAGTATTTT
J: TRBJ1-5; size: NA; V: TRBV7-2; D: NA; CDR3: CASSLASGSQPQHF; DNA: TGTGCCAGCAGCTTAGCGAGCGGGTCACAGCCCCAGCATTTT
J: TRBJ2-5; size: NA; V: TRBV2; D: TRBD2; CDR3: CASSDPLAGLPETQYF; DNA: TGTGCCAGCAGTGACCCCCTAGCGGGATTACCAGAGACCCAGTACTTC
J: TRBJ2-4; size: many; V: TRBV6-5; D: NA; CDR3: CASSFAGAAKNIQYF; DNA: TGTGCCAGCAGCTTCGCGGGTGCGGCCAAAAACATTCAGTACTTC
J: TRBJ1-1; size: many; V: TRBV6-1; D: TRBD1; CDR3: CASSTDRGKAFF; DNA: TGTGCCAGCAGTACCGACAGGGGCAAAGCTTTCTTT
J: TRBJ2-1; size: NA; V: TRBV9; D: NA; CDR3: CASSPQMGGTEQFF; DNA: TGTGCCAGCAGCCCACAGATGGGCGGAACTGAGCAGTTCTTC
J: TRBJ2-7; size: NA; V: TRBV5-1; D: NA; CDR3: CASRADVSYEQYF; DNA: TGCGCCAGCAGGGCGGACGTCTCCTACGAGCAGTACTTC
J: TRBJ2-3; size: many; V: TRBV10-1; D: NA; CDR3: CASSPKVERNTQYF; DNA: TGCGCCAGCAGCCCCAAGGTTGAACGGAATACGCAGTATTTT
J: TRBJ1-5; size: NA; V: TRBV10-1; D: NA; CDR3: CARIKGNQPQHF; DNA: TGCGCCAGAATAAAGGGGAATCAGCCCCAGCATTTT
J: TRBJ2-2; size: NA; V: TRBV15; D: NA; CDR3: CATSGRVGVTGELFF; DNA: TGTGCCACCAGCGGAAGGGTGGGGGTCACCGGGGAGCTGTTTTTT
J: TRBJ2-1; size: NA; V: TRBV10-3; D: NA; CDR3: CAISSSYNEQFF; DNA: TGTGCCATCAGTTCCTCCTACAATGAGCAGTTCTTC
J: TRBJ1-1; size: many; V: TRBV5-1; D: NA; CDR3: CASSLAGDLNTEAFF; DNA: TGCGCCAGCAGCTTGGCAGGGGATTTGAACACTGAAGCTTTCTTT
J: TRBJ1-2; size: NA; V: TRBV24-1; D: NA; CDR3: CATSGRGMDYGYTF; DNA: TGTGCCACCAGTGGACGGGGAATGGACTATGGCTACACCTTC
J: TRBJ2-7; size: many; V: TRBV7-9; D: TRBD2; CDR3: CASASAGLSSYEQYF; DNA: TGTGCCAGCGCCTCTGCGGGACTAAGCTCCTACGAGCAGTACTTC
J: TRBJ2-2; size: many; V: TRBV15; D: NA; CDR3: CATSRNQGTGELFF; DNA: TGTGCCACCAGCAGAAACCAGGGTACTGGGGAGCTGTTTTTT
J: TRBJ2-4; size: few; V: TRBV24-1; D: NA; CDR3: CATSDAGSAKNIQYF; DNA: TGTGCCACCAGTGATGCAGGGTCAGCCAAAAACATTCAGTACTTC
J: TRBJ2-5; size: NA; V: TRBV7-2; D: NA; CDR3: CASSLQGTGGETQYF; DNA: TGTGCCAGCAGTCTACAGGGTACGGGCGGAGAGACCCAGTACTTC
J: TRBJ2-3; size: NA; V: TRBV6-1; D: NA; CDR3: CASSSRGSTDTQYF; DNA: TGTGCCAGCAGCTCCCGGGGTAGCACAGATACGCAGTATTTT
J: TRBJ2-1; size: NA; V: TRBV6-1; D: TRBD2; CDR3: CASSRGISGYYNEQFF; DNA: TGTGCCAGCAGTAGAGGGATTAGCGGGTACTACAATGAGCAGTTCTTC
J: TRBJ1-4; size: NA; V: TRBV11-1; D: TRBD1; CDR3: CASSSPRAGTGYEKLFF; DNA: TGTGCCAGCAGCTCACCACGAGCCGGGACAGGGTATGAAAAACTGTTTTTT
J: TRBJ2-7; size: many; V: TRBV7-2; D: TRBD2; CDR3: CASSLDVSGRYEQYF; DNA: TGTGCCAGCAGCTTAGATGTGAGCGGGAGGTACGAGCAGTACTTC
J: TRBJ1-2; size: NA; V: TRBV29-1; D: NA; CDR3: CSVEFPSYGYTF; DNA: TGCAGCGTTGAATTTCCGTCCTATGGCTACACCTTC
J: TRBJ2-5; size: few; V: TRBV30; D: NA; CDR3: CAWSARGGEETQYF; DNA: TGTGCCTGGAGTGCAAGGGGTGGGGAAGAGACCCAGTACTTC
J: TRBJ1-1; size: many; V: TRBV4-3; D: NA; CDR3: CASSQVYSAVGTEAFF; DNA: TGCGCCAGCAGCCAAGTTTACAGCGCGGTTGGCACTGAAGCTTTCTTT
J: TRBJ2-7; size: NA; V: TRBV30; D: NA; CDR3: CAWSDRAPHEQYF; DNA: TGTGCCTGGAGTGACAGGGCACCCCACGAGCAGTACTTC
J: TRBJ1-5; size: many; V: TRBV6-1; D: TRBD1; CDR3: CASRSGTGGDQPQHF; DNA: TGTGCCAGCAGATCCGGGACAGGGGGTGATCAGCCCCAGCATTTT
J: TRBJ2-7; size: few; V: TRBV19; D: NA; CDR3: CASSIGYEQYF; DNA: TGTGCCAGTAGTATAGGCTACGAGCAGTACTTC
J: TRBJ1-2; size: NA; V: TRBV9; D: NA; CDR3: CASSVLDGQGTGYTF; DNA: TGTGCCAGCAGCGTGCTCGACGGGCAGGGGACCGGCTACACCTTC
J: TRBJ2-7; size: NA; V: TRBV11-1; D: TRBD1; CDR3: CASSSRTGVTPYEQYF; DNA: TGTGCCAGCAGCTCCCGGACAGGTGTCACTCCCTACGAGCAGTACTTC
J: TRBJ2-7; size: once; V: TRBV6-4; D: NA; CDR3: CASSDRPGQTYEQYF; DNA: TGTGCCAGCAGTGACCGACCGGGACAAACCTACGAGCAGTACTTC
J: TRBJ2-2; size: NA; V: TRBV4-2; D: NA; CDR3: CASSQPTRGEELFF; DNA: TGTGCCAGCAGCCAACCTACCCGGGGAGAGGAGCTGTTTTTT
J: TRBJ2-3; size: NA; V: TRBV29-1; D: NA; CDR3: CSVEVRVVVSTDTQYF; DNA: TGCAGCGTTGAAGTCAGGGTAGTCGTAAGCACAGATACGCAGTATTTT
J: TRBJ2-7; size: few; V: TRBV2; D: NA; CDR3: CASSVSERQYF; DNA: TGTGCCAGCAGCGTTTCGGAGCGGCAGTACTTC
J: TRBJ1-2; size: many; V: TRBV6-5; D: NA; CDR3: CASSMDGYYGYTF; DNA: TGTGCCAGCAGCATGGACGGATACTATGGCTACACCTTC
J: TRBJ2-1; size: many; V: TRBV11-3; D: TRBD1; CDR3: CASSRQGRNEQFF; DNA: TGTGCCAGCAGTCGACAGGGTCGAAATGAGCAGTTCTTC
J: TRBJ1-2; size: many; V: TRBV29-1; D: NA; CDR3: CSVPRGGYYTF; DNA: TGCAGCGTTCCCCGGGGGGGGTACTACACCTTC
J: TRBJ1-5; size: NA; V: TRBV6-2/TRBV6-3; D: NA; CDR3: CASTGEVWSSGNQPQHF; DNA: TGTGCCAGCACGGGCGAGGTCTGGTCGAGCGGTAATCAGCCCCAGCATTTT
J: TRBJ1-5; size: NA; V: TRBV19; D: TRBD1; CDR3: CASSSTGKFQPQHF; DNA: TGTGCCAGTAGCTCGACAGGGAAGTTTCAGCCCCAGCATTTT
J: TRBJ2-7; size: once; V: TRBV5-4; D: NA; CDR3: CASSSADTTYEQYF; DNA: TGTGCCAGCAGCTCGGCGGACACCACGTACGAGCAGTACTTC
J: TRBJ2-1; size: many; V: TRBV24-1; D: NA; CDR3: CATSDFGQGGNNEQFF; DNA: TGTGCCACCAGTGATTTTGGGCAGGGCGGGAACAATGAGCAGTTCTTC
J: TRBJ2-7; size: many; V: TRBV11-3; D: NA; CDR3: CASSPPSPDYEQYF; DNA: TGTGCCAGCAGCCCGCCATCCCCCGACTACGAGCAGTACTTC
J: TRBJ2-7; size: many; V: TRBV20-1; D: NA; CDR3: CSAEGRPSYEQYF; DNA: TGCAGTGCTGAAGGGCGGCCATCCTACGAGCAGTACTTC
J: TRBJ2-7; size: NA; V: TRBV7-2; D: NA; CDR3: CASSLVGAPSYEQYF; DNA: TGTGCCAGCAGCTTAGTGGGAGCCCCTTCCTACGAGCAGTACTTC
J: TRBJ2-6; size: many; V: TRBV7-2; D: NA; CDR3: CASSRSGANVLTF; DNA: TGTGCCAGCAGTCGATCTGGGGCCAACGTCCTGACTTTC
J: TRBJ2-5; size: few; V: TRBV30; D: NA; CDR3: CAWSLQGSRGETQYF; DNA: TGTGCCTGGAGTCTCCAGGGGTCGAGGGGAGAGACCCAGTACTTC
J: TRBJ1-2; size: NA; V: TRBV19; D: NA; CDR3: CASNLGQHAYTF; DNA: TGTGCCAGTAACTTGGGTCAGCATGCCTACACCTTC
J: TRBJ2-7; size: NA; V: TRBV2; D: NA; CDR3: CASSAQGLYEQYF; DNA: TGTGCCAGCAGTGCCCAGGGACTCTACGAGCAGTACTTC